This TCR beta chain was sequenced during a study of T-cell memory formation after mild COVID-19. On the study more broadly: Each donor largely had its own TCR clusters.

This clonotype was observed a few times. The germline V gene has CDR1 MNHEY and CDR2 SVGAGI. V lost 2 bases and J 10 bases, leaving 14 bases between the germline ends. This CDR3 spans 13 amino acids. Constant-segment primers were used for 5'RACE, and the resulting TCR alpha and TCR beta cDNA libraries carried sample barcodes and UMIs. One entry per CDR3 protein results from TCRdb running MiXCR on the 5' RACE reads. The sample lists around 370,000 distinct CDR3 sequences, roughly 21% occurring once. The rearrangement joins TRBV6-5 to TRBJ1-1, with a possible D match to TRBD1 (6 bases). The TCR originated in an adult woman who had mild COVID-19 (a few samples of this study predate the infection). Cell type and time point are not known. Sample: PBMCs or a T cell subset sorted from them (not recorded which). The CDR3 nucleotides are TGTGCCAGCAGTTACCCTCCGCAGGGGATAGCTTTCTTT. Translated: CASSYPPQGIAFF.